This T cell receptor (beta chain) stems from a study of blood T cell repertoires in COVID-19. Overall study: The United States, Italy and Spain supplied acute and convalescent COVID-19 samples.

Germline assignment: CDR1 MDHEN and CDR2 SYDVKM. The CDR3 is made up of 16 amino acids. V was clipped by 5 bases and J by 5 bases, with 19 bases between them. Only in-frame clones appear in the TCRdb table, and some are missing; sequencing was by immunoSEQ multiplex PCR. The sample lists about 87,000 clones; 80% to 95% were seen once. The source of this sequence is a man aged 18 to 30 with COVID-19, enrolled during active disease. Sequencing was performed on peripheral blood. V is TRBV28 and J is TRBJ2-1, with D perhaps matching TRBD2 (6 bases). The CDR3 DNA reads as TGTGCCAGCAGTCCCCGGAGGGACTGGGGACACAATGAGCAGTTCTTC. Translation: CASSPRRDWGHNEQFF.